The clone carrying this T cell receptor beta chain was observed many times. Its specificity is unknown. These data originate in a study of T-cell memory formation after mild COVID-19. Overall study results and limits: Shrinking CD4+ clones resided mostly in CM and EM, and CD8+ ones in EMRA.

Germline CDR1 and CDR2: SGHNT and YENEEA. Trimming took off 0 bases at V and 2 bases at J, with 7 bases between the two ends. The CDR3 sequence is 14 residues long. TCRdb passed the 5' RACE reads through MiXCR, listing each CDR3 protein once. The sample yields some 440,000 distinct CDR3 sequences, around a quarter seen once. The sequenced sample consisted of PBMCs or a T cell subset sorted from them (not recorded which). This rearrangement joins TRBV11-3 to TRBJ2-5; D is unresolved. The receptor was derived from an adult woman who had mild COVID-19 (a few samples of this study predate the infection). Cell type and time point are not known. CDR3: CASSLDISQETQYF. In DNA, the CDR3 is TGTGCCAGCAGCTTAGATATCAGTCAAGAGACCCAGTACTTC.